The clone carrying this T cell receptor (beta chain) was detected many times. The antigen is undetermined. The data stem from a study of T-cell reconstitution after alpha-beta-depleted transplantation in children. Study-level points and caveats: After one year, T-cell counts and TCRbeta diversity mostly came from new T cells. Some patients showed high day-60 TCRbeta diversity, which derived from surviving recipient T cells and thymic progenitors. Several hundred graft clones that had expanded were reportedly the source of alpha-beta T cells about two months after transplant.

It was with unique molecular identifiers that the TCRbeta library was prepared. A single record per CDR3 protein comes from TCRdb applying MiXCR to the PCR reads. Here the sample spans hundreds of thousands of distinct CDR3 sequences, less than 15% being singletons. Germline values: CDR1 SGHRS, CDR2 YFSETQ. Trimming left V 1 base short and J 3 bases short, with 14 bases between. This CDR3 is 15 amino acids long. The clonotype originates from a girl aged 2 to 9 with congenital amegakaryocytic thrombocytopenia, due to receive a stem cell transplant. J is TRBJ2-7 and V is TRBV5-1; no firm D call. The sample here was PBMCs, taken before TCRalphabeta/CD19-depleted stem cell transplant. Written as DNA, the CDR3 is TGCGCCAGCAGCTTGATTGGGGAAAGAGACTACGAGCAGTACTTC. Its translation is CASSLIGERDYEQYF.